This TCR beta chain was recorded in a study of T cell responses to AZD1222 COVID-19 vaccine. With regard to this clone: Its antigen is undetermined.

Study-level findings and limits: Close to half of all spike-specific TCRs reportedly target regions of the variants that are unmutated. It was only a handful of AZD1222 recipients who were seropositive at baseline. The peak T cell response came first, and repertoires were sampled only after it. In a largely white British group with more females than males, clonal diversity was possibly underestimated.

CDR1 and CDR2 (germline): GTSNPN, SVGIG (reference sequence). This CDR3 spans 15 amino acids. The ends lost 5 bases at V and 0 bases at J; junction bases unmatched: 7. The protocol was immunoSEQ multiplex PCR, while the TCRdb copy is restricted to in-frame clones and leaves out a portion. The sample shows approximately 160,000 clones, 88% of them seen only once. This chain joins TRBV30 and TRBJ2-3; TRBD1 aligns across 8 bases. The specimen comprised peripheral blood, sampled on day 0 of AZD1222 vaccination. This clonotype originated in an adult in good health. CDR3 sequence reads: CAWETGDTSTDTQYF. The CDR3 nucleotides are TGTGCCTGGGAGACAGGGGATACGAGCACAGATACGCAGTATTTT.